Below, 20 T cell receptor beta chains from the same sample are listed, as sequenced in a study of blood T cell repertoires in COVID-19. Clones were read by immunoSEQ multiplex PCR, and TCRdb kept only the in-frame ones, dropping some. The sample holds about 400,000 clones, over 75% seen once. Sequenced: PBMCs or T cells enriched from blood (not recorded which). Receptors were obtained from a woman aged 25 to 39 with acute COVID-19.

The chain joins TRBV7-3 to TRBJ2-7; D gene unclear. Germline CDR1 is SGHTA and CDR2 is FQGTGA. CDR3 length: 13 amino acids. V was pared by 5 bases and J by 5 bases, with 13 bases between. Here the CDR3 reads CASSPSAAHEQYF. CDR3 bases: TGTGCCAGCAGCCCAAGCGCAGCCCACGAGCAGTACTTC.

V is TRBV10-3 and J is TRBJ2-7; no clear D gene. Trimming shortened V by 6 bases and J by 5 bases, and 11 bases separated the two germline ends. Per the germline V gene, CDR1 is ENHRY and CDR2 is SYGVKD. This CDR3 spans 12 amino acids. CDR3 DNA: TGTGCCATCAGCGACTCCCGGGACGAGCAGTACTTC. Protein sequence: CAISDSRDEQYF.

The rearrangement links TRBV18 to TRBJ2-4, with 7 bases matching TRBD1. Germline V gene sequence: CDR1 KGHSH, CDR2 LQKENI. The CDR3 consists of 17 residues. V shed 3 bases, J shed 0 bases, and the junction held 8 bases outside the gene matches. The chain's CDR3 is CASSPMTGNLAKNIQYF. CDR3 DNA sequence: TGTGCCAGCTCACCCATGACAGGGAACCTAGCCAAAAACATTCAGTACTTC.

This chain joins TRBV5-6 and TRBJ2-2, with D tentatively TRBD1 (6 bases). The CDR3 runs 15 residues. Germline assignment: CDR1 SGHDT and CDR2 YYEEEE. V shed 2 bases and J shed 4 bases, with 12 bases lying between them. The CDR3 region has the DNA TGTGCCAGCAGCTTCGGTACAGGGACCACCGGGGAGCTGTTTTTT. As protein: CASSFGTGTTGELFF.

This chain joins TRBV19 and TRBJ2-3; possible D gene TRBD2, 6 bases. The CDR3 is made up of 15 amino acids. V lost 6 bases, J lost 3 bases, and 16 bases lay in between. CDR1 and CDR2 (germline): LNHDA, SQIVND (reference sequence). CDR3 in DNA: TGTGCCAGTAGATCCGGGACTCTGGGGACAGATACGCAGTATTTT. Translated: CASRSGTLGTDTQYF. Looking up the rest from reference TRBV19 and TRBJ2-3 gives the full variable domain: DGGITQSPKYLFRKEGQNVTLSCEQNLNHDAMYWYRQDPGQGLRLIYYSQIVNDFQKGDIAEGYSVSREKKESFPLTVTSAQKNPTAFYLCASRSGTLGTDTQYFGPGTRLTVL.

For this clone: The sample contains more than one DNA sequence encoding this CDR3. This chain links TRBV5-1 with TRBJ2-2, with D perhaps TRBD2 (5 bases). Trimming left V 3 bases short and J 5 bases short, with 14 bases between. The CDR3 sequence is 15 residues long. Germline V gene data show CDR1 as SGHRS and CDR2 as YFSETQ. This chain's CDR3 is CASSSLASGTGELFF. The CDR3 DNA follows: TGCGCCAGCAGCTCCCTGGCCAGCGGTACCGGGGAGCTGTTTTTT. The variable domain in full, completed from reference TRBV5-1 and TRBJ2-2, reads KAGVTQTPRYLIKTRGQQVTLSCSPISGHRSVSWYQQTPGQGLQFLFEYFSETQRNKGNFPGRFSGRQFSNSRSEMNVSTLELGDSALYLCASSSLASGTGELFFGEGSRLTVL.

The V gene is TRBV27, the J gene TRBJ2-7; 9 bases are shared with TRBD1. Germline CDR1 MNHEY, CDR2 SMNVEV (reference sequence). J was trimmed by 6 bases and V by 2 bases; bases with no gene match: 5. The CDR3 is 14 amino acids. The CDR3 here is CASSLGTGTGEQYF. For the CDR3, the DNA is TGTGCCAGCAGTTTAGGGACAGGGACCGGCGAGCAGTACTTC.

The gene calls are TRBV25-1 and TRBJ2-7; D is ambiguous. The CDR3 loop spans 13 amino acids. Germline-derived CDR1 and CDR2 are MGHDK and SYGVNS. Trimming shortened V by 2 bases and J by 5 bases, and 10 bases separated the two germline ends. In nucleotides, the CDR3 is TGTGCCAGCAGTGAACTCGGGTTGGACGAGCAGTACTTC. Protein sequence: CASSELGLDEQYF.

The CDR3 spells CASSTSTSGEAYNEQFF. CDR3 nucleotides: TGTGCCAGCAGCACCTCGACTAGCGGGGAAGCCTACAATGAGCAGTTCTTC. This chain links TRBV9 with TRBJ2-1; 11 bases are shared with TRBD2. Trimming removed 4 bases from V and 2 bases from J; junction bases left unmatched: 8. The CDR3 totals 17 residues. Germline CDR1 and CDR2: SGDLS and YYNGEE.

The chain couples TRBV6-5 to TRBJ2-7; 7 bases align to TRBD2. Germline-derived CDR1 and CDR2 are MNHEY and SVGAGI. This CDR3 has 14 amino acids. J gave up 4 bases and V 7 bases, and 10 bases lay outside the gene matches. The CDR3 region has the DNA TGTGCCAGCAAACAGAGCGGGGCCCTTTACGAGCAGTACTTC. Residues: CASKQSGALYEQYF.

This CDR3 reads CASSLETDRADGYTF. The CDR3 region has the DNA TGTGCCAGCAGCTTAGAAACCGACAGGGCGGATGGCTACACCTTC. The chain is built from TRBV7-2 and TRBJ1-2; 7 bases fit TRBD1. Trimming took 1 base from V and 6 from J; bases not matched to a gene: 8. CDR1 and CDR2 from the germline V gene are SGHTA and FQGNSA. CDR3 length: 15 amino acids.

This chain uses TRBV7-9 with TRBJ1-1, with 10 bases identical to TRBD1. Unmatched junction bases numbered 8, after V lost 4 bases and J lost 3 bases. Germline V CDR1 and CDR2: SEHNR, FQNEAQ (reference sequence). The CDR3 is 16 amino acids. The CDR3 DNA follows: TGTGCCAGCAGCTCGGACAGGGGGGAGGTGGACACTGAAGCTTTCTTT. Amino acid sequence: CASSSDRGEVDTEAFF.

The chain couples TRBV7-9 to TRBJ2-7; D possibly corresponds to TRBD2 (6 bases). Germline CDR1 and CDR2: SEHNR and FQNEAQ (reference sequence). With 5 bases removed from V and 2 bases from J, the gap between germline ends came to 13 bases. The CDR3 sequence is 14 residues long. The CDR3, as DNA: TGTGCCAGCAGCCGCGGGACCGATACCTACGAGCAGTACTTC. Residues: CASSRGTDTYEQYF. The whole variable domain, filled in from reference TRBV7-9 and TRBJ2-7, reads DTGVSQNPRHKITKRGQNVTFRCDPISEHNRLYWYRQTLGQGPEFLTYFQNEAQLEKSRLLSDRFSAERPKGSFSTLEIQRTEQGDSAMYLCASSRGTDTYEQYFGPGTRLTVT.

As regards this clone: Compared with germline, one end of the junction differs, possibly owing to a read error. J is TRBJ1-2 and V is TRBV29-1; TRBD1 aligns across 7 bases. This CDR3 comprises 11 residues. CDR1 and CDR2 from the germline V gene are SQVTM and ANQGSEA. The CDR3: CSVEDLGTASF. The CDR3 bases are TGCAGCGTTGAAGACTTAGGGACAGCGAGCTTC. Filled out from reference TRBV29-1 and TRBJ1-2, the complete variable domain reads SAVISQKPSRDICQRGTSLTIQCQVDSQVTMMFWYRQQPGQSLTLIATANQGSEATYESGFVIDKFPISRPNLTFSTLTVSNMSPEDSSIYLCSVEDLGTASFGSGTRLTVV.

This clone has just a few counts. J is TRBJ2-7 and V is TRBV4-1; D possibly corresponds to TRBD1 (5 bases). The CDR3 loop spans 16 amino acids. V lost 4 bases, J lost 4 bases, and 20 bases lay in between. Germline V gene lookup returns CDR1 MGHRA and CDR2 YSYEKL. The CDR3 nucleotides read TGCGCCAGCAGCCCTCTAGGTTTTGTAGGGGCGTACGAGCAGTACTTC. Protein: CASSPLGFVGAYEQYF.

The gene calls are TRBV15 and TRBJ2-3, with 8 bases lining up with TRBD1. CDR3 size: 16 residues. CDR1 is LNHNV and CDR2 is YYDKDF in the germline V gene (reference sequence). With V trimmed by 3 bases and J by 3 bases, 8 bases remained unmatched. The CDR3 nucleotides are TGTGCCACCAGCAGGGCAACAGGGGGAGGAACAGATACGCAGTATTTT. Amino acids: CATSRATGGGTDTQYF.

This sequence joins TRBV6-5 and TRBJ2-2; D is possibly TRBD2 (6 bases). The CDR3 is made up of 12 amino acids. CDR1 is MNHEY and CDR2 is SVGAGI in the germline V gene. V was cut by 7 bases and J by 4 bases, with 7 bases left in between. The CDR3 sequence: CASKGGTGELFF. CDR3 DNA sequence: TGTGCCAGCAAGGGAGGCACCGGGGAGCTGTTTTTT.

The chain recombines TRBV6-1 with TRBJ2-7; 7 positions match TRBD1. V dropped 0 bases and J dropped 2; count of bases not matched to a gene: 1. Germline V CDR1 and CDR2: MNHNS, SASEGT. The CDR3 loop spans 14 amino acids. The CDR3 DNA follows: TGTGCCAGCAGTGAAGCCGGGACAGCCTACGAGCAGTACTTC. Translating it yields CASSEAGTAYEQYF.

This clone is a singleton in its sample. The rearrangement links TRBV7-2 to TRBJ2-7, with D tentatively TRBD1 (6 bases). The CDR3 length is 14 residues. The V end lost 5 bases, the J end lost 1 base, and 12 bases lay between the germline ends. The germline V gene has CDR1 SGHTA and CDR2 FQGNSA. CDR3 nucleotide sequence: TGTGCCAGCAGCAGCCCGACAGGTTCCTACGAGCAGTACTTC. Translated: CASSSPTGSYEQYF.

This clone appeared a single time. The chain combines TRBV27 with TRBJ2-2; TRBD2 matches at 13 bases. This CDR3 region has 17 residues. Unmatched junction bases numbered 4, after V lost 6 bases and J lost 0 bases. The germline CDR1 and CDR2 sequences are MNHEY and SMNVEV (reference sequence). The CDR3 DNA sequence: TGTGCCAGCAGCCTCGGACTAGCGGGGGCGAACACCGGGGAGCTGTTTTTT. It encodes CASSLGLAGANTGELFF.